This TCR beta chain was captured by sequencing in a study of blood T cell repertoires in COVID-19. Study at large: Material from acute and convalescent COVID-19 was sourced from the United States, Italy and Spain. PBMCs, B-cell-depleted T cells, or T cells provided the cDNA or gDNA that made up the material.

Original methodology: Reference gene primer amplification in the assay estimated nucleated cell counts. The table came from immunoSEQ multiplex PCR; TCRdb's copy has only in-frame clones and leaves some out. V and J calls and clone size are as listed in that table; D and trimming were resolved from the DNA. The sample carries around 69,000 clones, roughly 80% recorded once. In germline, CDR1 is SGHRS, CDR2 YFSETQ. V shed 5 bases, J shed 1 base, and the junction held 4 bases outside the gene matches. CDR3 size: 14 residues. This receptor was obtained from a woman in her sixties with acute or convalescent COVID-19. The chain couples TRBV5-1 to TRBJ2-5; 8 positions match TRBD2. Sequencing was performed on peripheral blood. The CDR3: CASRWAGGQETQYF. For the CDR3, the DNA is TGCGCCAGCAGATGGGCGGGAGGCCAAGAGACCCAGTACTTC.